The count of the clone carrying this TCR beta chain is one. As yet, its antigen is unknown. Profiling relied on immunoSEQ multiplex PCR, and the TCRdb table lists in-frame clones only, not all of them. The table lists approximately 220,000 clones, approximately 90% of them singletons. These data originate in a study of cytomegalovirus exposure and HLA in healthy donors. About the research overall: The roughly 130 validation repertoires used the same platform as the roughly 700 first-cohort repertoires (as reported by a later analysis).

Study observations and caveats: The listing of 150 to 200 TCR beta chains classed them as cytomegalovirus-associated. As confirmed in vitro, a few CMV-associated chains were specific for CMV antigens. Some public TCRs appeared in many individuals, while most sequences were rare.

Trimming removed 6 bases from V and 3 bases from J; junction bases left unmatched: 7. This CDR3 region has 15 residues. CDR1 is MNHEY, CDR2 SMNVEV, per germline (reference sequence). This TCR derives from a man aged 18 to 30 in good health and CMV-seronegative. Source material: PBMCs. The rearrangement joins TRBV27 to TRBJ1-1; 10 bases match TRBD1. The CDR3 DNA reads as TGTGCCAGCAGCTCTACCGGGACAGGGGACACTGAAGCTTTCTTT. Its translation is CASSSTGTGDTEAFF.